These 5 T cell receptor beta chains were sequenced from one sample in a study of cytomegalovirus exposure and HLA in healthy donors. The PCR made use of 60 Vbeta and 13 Jbeta primers. Libraries were prepared by immunoSEQ multiplex PCR; TCRdb keeps only in-frame clonotypes and omits some of them. The sample gives some 180,000 clones, around 90% of which show up once; around 0.99% is in the top ten. Sequenced input: PBMCs. The receptor source for this set is a boy aged 2 to 10 in good health and CMV-seronegative.

The J gene is TRBJ2-1, the V gene TRBV30; 14 bases align to TRBD2. J was trimmed by 2 bases and V by 5 bases; bases with no gene match: 11. CDR1 GTSNPN and CDR2 SVGIG come from the germline V gene (reference sequence). CDR3 length: 18 residues. The CDR3 coding sequence is TGTGCCTGGGCTGGGACTAGCGGGAGCAGTGGGGCCTACAATGAGCAGTTCTTC. Protein sequence: CAWAGTSGSSGAYNEQFF.

The chain has TRBV2 and TRBJ2-5; a possible D gene is TRBD1 (5 bases). The germline V and J ends were trimmed by 3 bases and 5 bases, with 10 bases remaining between them. The CDR3 spans 13 residues. CDR1 and CDR2 from the germline V gene are SNHLY and FYNNEI. CDR3 DNA: TGTGCCAGCAGTGACAGGGCGCGGGAGACCCAGTACTTC. Translating gives CASSDRARETQYF.

The V and J genes are TRBV7-3 and TRBJ1-1; D remains unclear. Trimming removed 5 bases at V and 7 bases at J, with 14 bases between. Germline-derived CDR1 and CDR2 are SGHTA and FQGTGA. The CDR3 runs 13 residues. The CDR3 here is CASSRVSGGEAFF. DNA for the CDR3: TGTGCCAGCAGCAGGGTGTCCGGAGGTGAAGCTTTCTTT.

The V gene is TRBV5-8, the J gene TRBJ2-7; 7 positions match TRBD1. Trimming took 4 bases from V and 7 from J; bases not matched to a gene: 8. The CDR3 loop spans 13 amino acids. Germline CDR1 and CDR2: SGHTS and YDEGEE. The CDR3 loop reads CASSTRQGLEQYF. The CDR3 DNA reads TGTGCCAGCAGCACAAGACAGGGCCTAGAGCAGTACTTC.

On this clone: One junction end does not reproduce the germline sequence, and a read error may be involved. The CDR3 DNA sequence: TGTGCCCGGAGTTATGGGCCTTCCTACGAGCAGTACTTC. Protein product: CARSYGPSYEQYF. This chain links TRBV30 with TRBJ2-7; D unclear. The CDR3 runs to 13 residues. CDR1 and CDR2 from the germline V gene are GTSNPN and SVGIG (reference sequence).